This T cell receptor beta chain was recovered during a study of Ad26.COV2.S vaccination and SARS-CoV-2 variants. Study background: Intramuscularly, Ad26.COV2.S was given either once or twice, 56 days apart.

Study conclusions and caveats: Among vaccine recipients, spike-specific TCR breadth exceeded that of placebo recipients.

Treatment denoted: roughly 20 received Ad26.COV2.S at low or high dose, single or two shots; 5 received placebo; per-sample allocation not given. On day 63 after the first injection, vaccine and placebo recipients gave samples. The donor was a Boston adult aged 18-55 years. Measured with immunoSEQ multiplex PCR; TCRdb has only the in-frame clones, and not every one. The sample shows some 640,000 clones, 70% to 90% of them seen only once. As concerns this clone: As yet, its antigen is unknown.

The CDR3 length is 14 residues. The V gene lost 10 bases and the J gene lost 2 bases, with 17 bases spanning the gap. Germline assignment: CDR1 MNHEY and CDR2 SVGAGI. The TCR originated in a person aged 18-65 years who received the Ad26.COV2.S COVID-19 vaccine or a placebo. V usage is TRBV6-5 and J usage is TRBJ1-2; D is undetermined. The sample here was peripheral blood, taken in a trial of Ad26.COV2.S vaccine versus placebo. The CDR3 sequence is CAIQIVGSNYGYTF. As DNA, the CDR3 is TGTGCCATTCAGATTGTGGGGAGCAACTATGGCTACACCTTC.